This TCR beta chain was recovered during a study of regulatory T cells in long-lasting Graves disease. Library construction for TCR beta used iRepertoire HTBI primers and Arm-PCR of CDR3 regions. TCRdb fed the multiplex PCR reads into MiXCR, producing one record per CDR3 protein. The repertoire holds approximately 540,000 distinct CDR3 sequences, with approximately 12% as singletons. The germline gives CDR1 MDHEN, CDR2 SYDVKM. CDR3 length: 16 amino acids. V shed 3 bases, J shed 6 bases, and the junction held 8 bases outside the gene matches. Study-level results: Few sampled subjects may have lowered accuracy. TCR diversity was lower in persistent than newly diagnosed Graves' disease.

Stated time point: newly diagnosed GD, antithyroid drugs for less than 3 months. RNA from PBMCs was the source of the TCR library. Peripheral blood, about 8.8 milliliters of it, was drawn into EDTA tubes. This clonotype was detected ten times or more. Its target is not known. This same sample was also taken into another study, of T cells in Graves' hyperthyroidism and ophthalmopathy. That source notes: From stable hyperthyroidism, ophthalmopathy was set apart by a 13 V-J model.

The sample consisted of peripheral blood mononuclear cells (PBMCs), taken at new diagnosis, from a patient treated with antithyroid drugs. The chain recombines TRBV28 with TRBJ1-5, with 10 bases aligning to TRBD1. The TCR comes from a young woman with Graves disease. CDR3 in DNA: TGTGCCAGCAGTTTTATGGGACAGGGGACCGGTCAGCCCCAGCATTTT. It specifies CASSFMGQGTGQPQHF.